A single sample is the source of the 23 T cell receptor beta chains below, sequenced in a study of OX40 agonist ivuxolimab in advanced cancers. Libraries were prepared by immunoSEQ multiplex PCR; TCRdb keeps only in-frame clonotypes and omits some of them. The data contain 65,000 to 80,000 clones, roughly nine tenths of them seen just once; the ten biggest clones take up under 15%. This specimen consisted of CD4+ or CD8+ T cells sorted from blood, obtained in a trial of the OX40 agonist ivuxolimab. Every receptor here comes from an adult with an advanced solid tumor such as melanoma, head and neck, liver or kidney cancer.

The rearrangement uses TRBV6-6 and TRBJ2-7, with D unresolved. Germline CDR1 reads MNHNY; CDR2 reads SVGAGI (reference sequence). The CDR3 extends over 15 amino acids. Trimming left V 2 bases short and J 3 bases short, with 14 bases between. DNA of the CDR3: TGTGCCAGCAGTTACCTGGGCCTAACACACTACGAGCAGTACTTC. It yields the protein CASSYLGLTHYEQYF.

V gene TRBV6-1 combines with J gene TRBJ2-1; 9 nucleotides agree with TRBD1. The CDR3 loop spans 14 amino acids. V lost 7 bases to trimming and J lost 7 bases; unmatched junction nucleotides: 8. Looked up from germline, CDR1 is MNHNS and CDR2 is SASEGT. The CDR3 DNA reads as TGTGCCAGCACGACGGGACAGGGTATGAATGAGCAGTTCTTC. Residues: CASTTGQGMNEQFF.

This chain's CDR3 is CASSSSGTGPPYEQYF. The CDR3 DNA follows: TGTGCCAGCAGTTCCTCCGGGACAGGGCCTCCCTACGAGCAGTACTTC. V gene TRBV28 combines with J gene TRBJ2-7, with 9 bases lining up with TRBD1. The germline V gene has CDR1 MDHEN and CDR2 SYDVKM. There are 16 residues in the CDR3. The junction had 9 bases not matched to a gene; V was cut back by 4 bases and J by 2 bases.

The chain joins TRBV18 to TRBJ1-1; D remains unclear. Germline V gene data show CDR1 as KGHSH and CDR2 as LQKENI. Deletions cut 3 bases from V and 7 bases from J, with 9 bases between. The CDR3 extends over 12 amino acids. The CDR3 loop reads CASSPRALEAFF. The CDR3, as DNA: TGTGCCAGCTCACCCCGGGCCCTTGAAGCTTTCTTT.

This clone has a single count. The chain joins TRBV4-1 to TRBJ2-1, with TRBD2 matching over 10 bases. Germline-derived CDR1 and CDR2 are MGHRA and YSYEKL. CDR3 size: 16 residues. J was trimmed by 7 bases and V by 4 bases; bases with no gene match: 10. The CDR3 here is CASSPPGLAGVNEQFF. The CDR3 bases are TGCGCCAGCAGCCCCCCTGGGCTAGCGGGAGTAAATGAGCAGTTCTTC.

The genes are TRBV7-8 and TRBJ2-7, with 10 bases lining up with TRBD1. There are 14 residues in the CDR3. V was clipped by 4 bases and J by 3 bases; unmatched bases: 3. The V gene's germline CDR1 is SGHVS and CDR2 FQNEAQ. This CDR3 is CASSWGQGHYEQYF. The CDR3, as DNA: TGTGCCAGCAGCTGGGGACAGGGGCACTACGAGCAGTACTTC.

CDR3: CASSYTGHGTGELFF. CDR3 in DNA: TGTGCCAGCAGTTATACCGGGCACGGCACCGGGGAGCTGTTTTTT. The chain has TRBV6-6 and TRBJ2-2; D remains ambiguous. Germline V gives CDR1 MNHNY, CDR2 SVGAGI (reference sequence). The CDR3 length is 15 residues. V was cut by 3 bases and J by 4 bases, with 12 bases left in between.

The chain has TRBV27 and TRBJ2-7; 9 nucleotides line up with TRBD2. This CDR3 spans 14 amino acids. Per germline, CDR1 MNHEY and CDR2 SMNVEV (reference sequence). Trimming cost V 5 bases and J 6 bases; bases outside gene matches: 8. CDR3 sequence (DNA): TGTGCCAGCAGTCCTGTAGCGGGAGAGGGCGAGCAGTACTTC. Translating gives CASSPVAGEGEQYF.

The chain uses TRBV15 and TRBJ2-7, with 8 nucleotides matching TRBD2. The germline V gene encodes CDR1 LNHNV and CDR2 YYDKDF (reference sequence). Losses at the gene ends were 6 bases for V and 4 bases for J; bases not matched to a gene: 11. CDR3 length: 15 amino acids. The CDR3 DNA reads as TGTGCCACCAGGAGCAGCGGGAGTATCCCATACGAGCAGTACTTC. Translated: CATRSSGSIPYEQYF.

Remarks on this clone: Other DNA variants within this sample encode the same CDR3. This chain connects TRBV9 to TRBJ2-2; no reliable D call. Germline V gene data show CDR1 as SGDLS and CDR2 as YYNGEE. Deletions cut 0 bases from V and 5 bases from J, with 2 bases between. The CDR3 has 12 amino acids. The CDR3 loop is CASSVATGELFF. The DNA for the CDR3 is TGTGCCAGCAGCGTAGCAACCGGGGAGCTGTTTTTT.

The chain recombines TRBV29-1 with TRBJ1-1; 9 positions match TRBD1. Germline CDR1 and CDR2: SQVTM and ANQGSEA. The V and J ends lost 6 bases and 7 bases, in that order; junction bases with no gene match: 6. The length of the CDR3 is 12 residues. CDR3 in amino acids: CSVGTGIVEAFF. For the CDR3, the DNA is TGCAGCGTCGGGACAGGGATAGTTGAAGCTTTCTTT.

The V call is TRBV29-1, the J call TRBJ1-2; D may be TRBD1 (5 bases). The CDR3 is 13 residues long. Trimming removed 6 bases at V and 4 bases at J, with 15 bases between. Per germline, CDR1 SQVTM and CDR2 ANQGSEA. The CDR3 loop reads CSVQGLGFYGYTF. In DNA form, the CDR3 reads TGCAGCGTCCAGGGCCTGGGGTTCTATGGCTACACCTTC.

The chain couples TRBV19 to TRBJ1-1; D might be TRBD1 (5 bases). The V gene lost 3 bases and the J gene lost 8 bases, with 22 bases spanning the gap. The CDR3 is 16 amino acids. The germline CDR1 and CDR2 sequences are LNHDA and SQIVND (reference sequence). CDR3 coding DNA: TGTGCCAGTAGTATCCCCCTAGGCAGGGCACCCGCCGAAGCTTTCTTT. Protein product: CASSIPLGRAPAEAFF.

The chain couples TRBV5-5 to TRBJ2-1; 7 nucleotides agree with TRBD2. Germline loops: CDR1 SGHKS, CDR2 YYEKEE (reference sequence). CDR3 length equals 18 residues. Trimming at V came to 0 bases and at J to 5 bases, leaving 14 bases not matched to a gene. This CDR3 is CASSLGWGGASGHNEQFF. CDR3 sequence (DNA): TGTGCCAGCAGCTTGGGTTGGGGTGGGGCTAGCGGCCACAATGAGCAGTTCTTC. Complete variable domain (other parts from reference TRBV5-5 and TRBJ2-1): DAGVTQSPTHLIKTRGQQVTLRCSPISGHKSVSWYQQVLGQGPQFIFQYYEKEERGRGNFPDRFSARQFPNYSSELNVNALLLGDSALYLCASSLGWGGASGHNEQFFGPGTRLTVL.

The J gene is TRBJ1-1, the V gene TRBV19; D unresolved. Germline V gene sequence: CDR1 LNHDA, CDR2 SQIVND (reference sequence). The V and J ends lost 3 bases and 3 bases respectively, with 8 bases between them. The CDR3 is 13 amino acids. The CDR3 nucleotides are TGTGCCAGTAGTATTTCCCGGGACACTGAAGCTTTCTTT. As protein: CASSISRDTEAFF.

V and J are TRBV7-8 and TRBJ2-5, with 9 bases aligning to TRBD1. After removal of 4 bases from V and 4 bases from J, the junction contained 7 bases not matched to a gene. CDR1 is SGHVS and CDR2 is FQNEAQ in the germline V gene. The CDR3 spans 15 residues. CDR3 protein: CASSSGTGYRETQYF. The CDR3 nucleotides read TGTGCCAGCAGCTCAGGGACAGGGTATCGAGAGACCCAGTACTTC.

The chain recombines TRBV10-3 with TRBJ1-1; no clear D. CDR1 ENHRY and CDR2 SYGVKD come from the germline V gene. This CDR3 has 13 amino acids. V shed 7 bases and J shed 5 bases, with 14 bases lying between them. Here the CDR3 reads CAITTGIGTEAFF. The CDR3 coding sequence is TGTGCCATCACCACCGGGATAGGGACTGAAGCTTTCTTT.

The chain recombines TRBV5-4 with TRBJ1-4; TRBD1 is a possible D gene (5 bases). Germline CDR1 SGHNT, CDR2 YYREEE (reference sequence). The CDR3 is made up of 16 amino acids. V lost 3 bases to trimming and J lost 1 base, with 13 bases between them. The DNA for the CDR3 is TGTGCCAGCAGCTCCGATCAGGGAGGAACTAATGAAAAACTGTTTTTT. The encoded protein is CASSSDQGGTNEKLFF.

This chain joins TRBV10-2 and TRBJ2-7; 12 nucleotides align to TRBD2. The CDR3 runs 13 residues. V lost 8 bases and J lost 7; bases outside the gene matches: 6. CDR1 and CDR2 (germline): WSHSY, SAAADI. The DNA for the CDR3 is TGCGCCAGCTTCCTAGCGGGAGGGGTAGAGCAGTACTTC. Residues: CASFLAGGVEQYF.

V is TRBV28 and J is TRBJ1-5; 12 bases match TRBD1. Germline V gives CDR1 MDHEN, CDR2 SYDVKM. Unmatched junction bases numbered 7, after V lost 8 bases and J lost 5 bases. The CDR3 has 15 residues. The CDR3 region has the DNA TGTGCCAGCCTATCCGGGACAGGGGGCCATCAGCCCCAGCATTTT. Its protein is CASLSGTGGHQPQHF. The whole variable domain, filled in from reference TRBV28 and TRBJ1-5, reads DVKVTQSSRYLVKRTGEKVFLECVQDMDHENMFWYRQDPGLGLRLIYFSYDVKMKEKGDIPEGYSVSREKKERFSLILESASTNQTSMYLCASLSGTGGHQPQHFGDGTRLSIL.

Concerning this clone itself: Different DNA sequences within this sample yield the same CDR3. The V and J genes are TRBV5-4 and TRBJ1-1; D remains unclear. The CDR3 has 12 residues. Germline CDR1 is SGHNT and CDR2 is YYREEE (reference sequence). Trimming shortened V by 2 bases and J by 2 bases, and 4 bases separated the two germline ends. The DNA for the CDR3 is TGTGCCAGCAGCTTCGGTAACACTGAAGCTTTCTTT. Translating it yields CASSFGNTEAFF.

The chain is built from TRBV30 and TRBJ2-2, with TRBD2 identical over 8 bases. Germline trimming cut 2 bases from V and 7 bases from J; bases unmatched to any gene: 6. CDR3 length equals 14 residues. Germline-derived CDR1 and CDR2 are GTSNPN and SVGIG (reference sequence). The CDR3 bases are TGTGCCTGGAGTAGCGGGAGACGGATCGGGGAGCTGTTTTTT. It translates to CAWSSGRRIGELFF.

This clone was counted a few times. The gene calls are TRBV6-6 and TRBJ1-5; D uncertain. The CDR3 covers 14 residues. The germline CDR1 and CDR2 sequences are MNHNY and SVGAGI (reference sequence). V lost 7 bases and J 1 base, leaving 11 bases between the germline ends. CDR3 residues: CASTYTGSNQPQHF. The CDR3 DNA is TGTGCCAGCACATACACGGGGAGCAATCAGCCCCAGCATTTT.